A selection of T cell receptor beta chains follows, all from one sample in a study of OX40 agonist ivuxolimab in advanced cancers. Clones were read by immunoSEQ multiplex PCR, and TCRdb kept only the in-frame ones, dropping some. This table has fewer than 30,000 clones, 88% appearing once. The sequenced sample was CD4+ or CD8+ T cells sorted from blood, obtained in a trial of the OX40 agonist ivuxolimab. The receptors were sampled from an adult with an advanced solid tumor such as melanoma, head and neck, liver or kidney cancer. The CDR3 runs from the conserved cysteine through the conserved F or W. The order of the fields is clone size, D gene, J gene, V gene, CDR3 DNA, CDR3 protein. The D gene is left open where the match is weak. Rows give clone size only sometimes, using once, few, many, or a class for an expanded clone.

size: -; D: TRBD1; J: TRBJ1-1; V: TRBV19; DNA: TGTGCCAGTAGTCACGGACAGGTGGGGGACACTGAAGCTTTCTTT; CDR3: CASSHGQVGDTEAFF
size: -; D: -; J: TRBJ2-5; V: TRBV5-8; DNA: TGTGCCAGCAGCTTGTTCGGCAGGCCACTAGCAGAGACCCAGTACTTC; CDR3: CASSLFGRPLAETQYF
size: -; D: TRBD2; J: TRBJ2-7; V: TRBV9; DNA: TGTGCCAGCAGCCCCCGACTAGCGGGAGGGCCCCACGAGCAGTACTTC; CDR3: CASSPRLAGGPHEQYF
size: -; D: TRBD1; J: TRBJ1-1; V: TRBV7-3; DNA: TGTGCCAGCAGCGTAGGACAGGGGGCTACTGAAGCTTTCTTT; CDR3: CASSVGQGATEAFF
size: -; D: -; J: TRBJ1-5; V: TRBV5-5; DNA: TGTGCCAGCAGCCCTGCTAGAGGGGTCAATCAGCCCCAGCATTTT; CDR3: CASSPARGVNQPQHF
size: -; D: TRBD2; J: TRBJ2-1; V: TRBV18; DNA: TGTGCCAGCTCTCTGACACTTAGCGGGAGTTGGAATGAGCAGTTCTTC; CDR3: CASSLTLSGSWNEQFF
size: -; D: -; J: TRBJ2-7; V: TRBV11-2; DNA: TGTGCCAGCAGCTCCACGCTTTCCTACGAGCAGTACTTC; CDR3: CASSSTLSYEQYF
size: -; D: -; J: TRBJ1-1; V: TRBV25-1; DNA: TGTGCCAGCAGTGAATGGGGGAGGACTGAAGCTTTCTTT; CDR3: CASSEWGRTEAFF
size: -; D: -; J: TRBJ1-6; V: TRBV5-1; DNA: TGCGCCAGCAGCTTGACATTTGGGGGCTCCTATAATTCACCCCTCCACTTT; CDR3: CASSLTFGGSYNSPLHF
size: -; D: -; J: TRBJ1-1; V: TRBV6-9; DNA: TGCGCCAGCAGTCCACGGGGTGACACTGAAGCTTTCTTT; CDR3: CASSPRGDTEAFF
size: -; D: -; J: TRBJ2-7; V: TRBV27; DNA: TGTGCCAGCAGTTTGATCGGGGGGCTCTACGAGCAGTACTTC; CDR3: CASSLIGGLYEQYF
size: -; D: -; J: TRBJ1-1; V: TRBV5-6; DNA: TGTGCCAGCAGCCGTTGGTCCTCAGGGGCGAGTTACACTGAAGCTTTCTTT; CDR3: CASSRWSSGASYTEAFF
size: -; D: -; J: TRBJ2-6; V: TRBV2; DNA: TGTGCCAGTCGGGGCAGCGGGGCCAACGTCCTGACTTTC; CDR3: CASRGSGANVLTF
size: once; D: -; J: TRBJ1-2; V: TRBV5-1; DNA: TGCGCCAGCAGCTTTCGGACGGTTAACTATGGCTACACCTTC; CDR3: CASSFRTVNYGYTF
size: -; D: -; J: TRBJ1-3; V: TRBV4-1; DNA: TGCGCCAGCAGCCAAGGGGTGAACCTCGGCTCTGGAAACACCATATATTTT; CDR3: CASSQGVNLGSGNTIYF
size: medium-sized; D: -; J: TRBJ2-7; V: TRBV19; DNA: TGTGCCAGTAGTTTAGGTGGGACTTTAAACTACGAGCAGTACTTC; CDR3: CASSLGGTLNYEQYF
size: -; D: -; J: TRBJ2-5; V: TRBV13; DNA: TGTGCCAGCAAGGGGCGAGAGACCCAGTACTTC; CDR3: CASKGRETQYF
size: -; D: -; J: TRBJ2-2; V: TRBV28; DNA: TGTGCCAGCAGTTTTAGGGGGACTGGGGAGCTGTTTTTT; CDR3: CASSFRGTGELFF
size: -; D: -; J: TRBJ1-1; V: TRBV28; DNA: TGTGCCAGCACCCTCCCGGGGGGATATGAAGCTTTCTTT; CDR3: CASTLPGGYEAFF
size: -; D: -; J: TRBJ2-1; V: TRBV7-3; DNA: TGTGCCAGCAGCTTAACGTCGGGTTACAATGAGCAGTTCTTC; CDR3: CASSLTSGYNEQFF
size: -; D: TRBD1; J: TRBJ2-6; V: TRBV7-3; DNA: TGTGCCAGCAGCGGCCGGGACAGGGGAGAAGCCGGGGCCAACGTCCTGACTTTC; CDR3: CASSGRDRGEAGANVLTF
size: -; D: TRBD2; J: TRBJ2-1; V: TRBV16; DNA: TGTGCCAGCAGCCAATTCGGACTAGTCCATGAGCAGTTCTTC; CDR3: CASSQFGLVHEQFF
size: -; D: -; J: TRBJ1-1; V: TRBV4-1; DNA: TGCGCCAGCAGCCAAGAGAAATCTAAGGGGGTCTACACTGAAGCTTTCTTT; CDR3: CASSQEKSKGVYTEAFF
size: -; D: TRBD2; J: TRBJ2-7; V: TRBV4-1; DNA: TGCGCCAGCAGCCAAGACTCTGGCGGGAGGACCTACGAGCAGTACTTC; CDR3: CASSQDSGGRTYEQYF
size: -; D: -; J: TRBJ2-7; V: TRBV6-5; DNA: TGTGCCAGCAGTCTTATTGGGGGGGAGCAGTACTTC; CDR3: CASSLIGGEQYF
size: -; D: -; J: TRBJ1-1; V: TRBV7-2; DNA: TGTGCCAGCAGCTTAGGCAGGTTGATGAACACTGAAGCTTTCTTT; CDR3: CASSLGRLMNTEAFF
size: -; D: TRBD2; J: TRBJ2-3; V: TRBV5-1; DNA: TGCGCCAGCAGCTTGTCGGCGGGAGGAGATACGCAGTATTTT; CDR3: CASSLSAGGDTQYF
size: -; D: -; J: TRBJ1-3; V: TRBV18; DNA: TGTGCCAGCTCCCTGCGGGGAAGAAACACCATATATTTT; CDR3: CASSLRGRNTIYF
size: -; D: -; J: TRBJ2-3; V: TRBV19; DNA: TGTGCCAGTAGTATAGAGGGTCCCATAGCATCGGATACGCAGTATTTT; CDR3: CASSIEGPIASDTQYF
size: -; D: -; J: TRBJ1-1; V: TRBV11-3; DNA: TGTGCCAGCAGCTTAGATCAGAGGGGCGCTGAAGCTTTCTTT; CDR3: CASSLDQRGAEAFF
size: -; D: -; J: TRBJ2-7; V: TRBV29-1; DNA: TGCAGCGCCCGGACACCCTACGAGCAGTACTTC; CDR3: CSARTPYEQYF
size: -; D: -; J: TRBJ1-5; V: TRBV7-6; DNA: TGTGCCAGCAGCTTAGGGAATCAGCCCCAGCATTTT; CDR3: CASSLGNQPQHF
size: -; D: -; J: TRBJ2-7; V: TRBV6-7; DNA: TGTGCCAGCAGTTACTTACGCAGGTACTCCTACGAGCAGTACTTC; CDR3: CASSYLRRYSYEQYF